The 5 T cell receptor beta chains below were found in one sample sequenced in a study of blood T cell repertoires in COVID-19. Profiled with immunoSEQ multiplex PCR; TCRdb holds only in-frame clones, not every one. The sample has some 120,000 clones, about 84% seen once; the top ten hold around 5%. The sample comprised peripheral blood. These receptors came from a human donor in a cohort sampled during active COVID-19.

J is TRBJ2-5 and V is TRBV24-1, with D maybe TRBD2 (6 bases). This CDR3 contains 14 residues. Germline V gene lookup returns CDR1 KGHDR and CDR2 SFDVKD. Trimming cost V 5 bases and J 6 bases, with 15 bases left between them. The CDR3 here is CATSASAILQTQYF. For the CDR3, the DNA is TGTGCCACCAGTGCTAGCGCGATCCTCCAGACCCAGTACTTC.

The rearrangement uses TRBV5-1 and TRBJ1-2; TRBD1 is a possible D gene (5 bases). The CDR3 covers 14 residues. CDR1 and CDR2 from the germline V gene are SGHRS and YFSETQ. V shed 1 base and J shed 7 bases, with 14 bases lying between them. The CDR3 region has the DNA TGCGCCAGCAGCTTGTCAAGGGGATCGCCTGGCTACACCTTC. Protein product: CASSLSRGSPGYTF. Full variable domain (remainder filled in from reference TRBV5-1 and TRBJ1-2): KAGVTQTPRYLIKTRGQQVTLSCSPISGHRSVSWYQQTPGQGLQFLFEYFSETQRNKGNFPGRFSGRQFSNSRSEMNVSTLELGDSALYLCASSLSRGSPGYTFGSGTRLTVV.

This chain connects TRBV5-6 to TRBJ2-7, with D unclear. The V end was cut by 1 base, the J end by 0 bases, with 8 bases between. The CDR3 has 14 residues. Germline V lookup: CDR1 SGHDT, CDR2 YYEEEE. CDR3 residues: CASSLKPSSYEQYF. Here the CDR3 DNA reads TGTGCCAGCAGCTTGAAGCCTAGCTCCTACGAGCAGTACTTC.

The rearrangement uses TRBV27 and TRBJ2-7; D might be TRBD2 (5 bases). Between the trimmed V and J ends, which lost 6 bases and 4 bases, there was a span of 10 bases. The CDR3 extends over 12 amino acids. Germline CDR1 and CDR2: MNHEY and SMNVEV (reference sequence). CDR3 bases: TGTGCCAGCAGGACCCGAGGGTACGAGCAGTACTTC. Its protein is CASRTRGYEQYF.

The V gene is TRBV7-3, the J gene TRBJ2-3; D gene uncertain. The ends were cut back, 5 bases at V and 4 bases at J, with 13 bases in the middle. This CDR3 is built from 14 residues. The germline V gene encodes CDR1 SGHTA and CDR2 FQGTGA. DNA for the CDR3: TGTGCCAGCAGCCCCCTGGATAGCCCAGATACGCAGTATTTT. It is translated as CASSPLDSPDTQYF.